Listed below are T cell receptor beta chains from one sample, sequenced in a study of blood T cell repertoires in COVID-19. Assay used: immunoSEQ multiplex PCR; TCRdb lists only in-frame clones, some missing. The data show 200,000 to 250,000 clones, 84% seen once. Specimen: peripheral blood. The origin of the receptors is a man aged 50 to 59 with acute or convalescent COVID-19. CDR3s include the opening cysteine and the closing phenylalanine or tryptophan. The D gene is left open where the match is weak. Size is stated for part of the rows, as once, few or many counts, or as a class when the clone is expanded.

V	J	size	D	DNA	CDR3
TRBV6-5	TRBJ1-5	.	TRBD1	TGTGCCAGCAGTCGCACAGGGGGTGTCAATCAGCCCCAGCATTTT	CASSRTGGVNQPQHF
TRBV21-1	TRBJ2-6	.	.	TGTGCCAGCAGCAAAGCGCCTGGGACAGGGGGATACTCTGGGGCCAACGTCCTGACTTTC	CASSKAPGTGGYSGANVLTF
TRBV5-1	TRBJ1-2	once	.	TGCGCCAGCAGCTTGGCCCAGGGAGGGGTTGGCTACACCTTC	CASSLAQGGVGYTF
TRBV18	TRBJ2-7	.	.	TGTGCCGGGGGGACAGTCGCTAGGGGTGAGCAGTACTTC	CAGGTVARGEQYF
TRBV2	TRBJ2-7	.	TRBD1	TGTGCCAGCACCGAGGGCCCGGGACAGGGGTACGAGCAGTACTTC	CASTEGPGQGYEQYF
TRBV6-5	TRBJ1-4	.	.	TGTGCCAGCAGTTACTCTGTCGGGGGGGGTGAAAAACTGTTTTTT	CASSYSVGGGEKLFF
TRBV18	TRBJ2-7	.	TRBD1	TGTGCCAGCTCACCACCGGGACAGGGATACTACGAGCAGTACTTC	CASSPPGQGYYEQYF
TRBV6-6	TRBJ1-5	.	.	TGTGCCAGCAGTTACAACACCAAGAATCAGCCCCAGCATTTT	CASSYNTKNQPQHF
TRBV6-1	TRBJ1-6	.	.	TGTGCCAGCAGTGAAGTACCGGGAGTAAATTCACCCCTCCACTTT	CASSEVPGVNSPLHF
TRBV19	TRBJ2-1	.	TRBD2	TGTGCCAGTAGTATCCGGGGGGTTGCCTACAATGAGCAGTTCTTC	CASSIRGVAYNEQFF
TRBV2	TRBJ1-2	.	TRBD1	TGTGCCAGCAGTCGCCATGGACAGGGCGAAATTGGCTACACCTTC	CASSRHGQGEIGYTF
TRBV12-3/TRBV12-4	TRBJ2-5	.	TRBD2	TGTGCCAGCAAGCGGGGGGCCGGAGAGACCCAGTACTTC	CASKRGAGETQYF
TRBV11-2	TRBJ2-3	.	TRBD1	TGTGCCAGCAGCCCACGCTCTAGGACAGGGGAAGATACGCAGTATTTT	CASSPRSRTGEDTQYF
TRBV7-8	TRBJ1-1	.	.	TGTGCCAGCAGGCCCTACAGGGCTGCTGAAGCTTTCTTT	CASRPYRAAEAFF
TRBV20-1	TRBJ2-5	once	TRBD1	TGCAGTGTTTCAGGGGGCGGGACCCAGTACTTC	CSVSGGGTQYF
TRBV30	TRBJ1-5	once	TRBD1	TGTGCCTGGAGTGTACGCCTCAGGGGGGATAGCAATCAGCCCCAGCATTTT	CAWSVRLRGDSNQPQHF
TRBV4-1	TRBJ2-3	.	TRBD2	TGCGCCAGCAGCCAACATTCCGGGACTAGCGGGAGAAGCACAGATACGCAGTATTTT	CASSQHSGTSGRSTDTQYF
TRBV5-1	TRBJ2-1	.	TRBD2	TGCGCCAGCAGCTTAACAGCGGGAGGGTACAATGAGCAGTTCTTC	CASSLTAGGYNEQFF
TRBV18	TRBJ1-6	.	.	TGTGCCAGCTCACCACGGGAGACAATGAGTTCACCCCTCCACTTT	CASSPRETMSSPLHF
TRBV11-2	TRBJ1-2	.	.	TGTGCCAGCAGCTTAGAATGGGGGCAGGACTATGGCTACACCTTC	CASSLEWGQDYGYTF
TRBV6-5	TRBJ2-3	.	TRBD2	TGTGCCAACTTACTAGCGGGAGGGCCAGGTACGCAGTATTTT	CANLLAGGPGTQYF
TRBV28	TRBJ1-2	.	.	TGTGCCAGCACCACGGCCCCGGGTCTTGGCTACACCTTC	CASTTAPGLGYTF
TRBV28	TRBJ1-4	once	.	TGTGCCAGCGGGAGTTTAGCGGGGGGCAATGAAAAACTGTTTTTT	CASGSLAGGNEKLFF
TRBV6-4	TRBJ2-1	.	TRBD2	TGTGCCAGCAGTGAGGCTAGCGGGGCCCTCTCCTACAATGAGCAGTTCTTC	CASSEASGALSYNEQFF
TRBV7-9	TRBJ2-2	.	TRBD2	TGTGCCAGCAGCTTACCGCGGGAGGGCCTCACCGGGGAGCTGTTTTTT	CASSLPREGLTGELFF
TRBV9	TRBJ2-6	.	TRBD1	TGTGCCAGCAGCCCCCAGTCCTGGACAGGGTTTGCTGGGGCCAACGTCCTGACTTTC	CASSPQSWTGFAGANVLTF